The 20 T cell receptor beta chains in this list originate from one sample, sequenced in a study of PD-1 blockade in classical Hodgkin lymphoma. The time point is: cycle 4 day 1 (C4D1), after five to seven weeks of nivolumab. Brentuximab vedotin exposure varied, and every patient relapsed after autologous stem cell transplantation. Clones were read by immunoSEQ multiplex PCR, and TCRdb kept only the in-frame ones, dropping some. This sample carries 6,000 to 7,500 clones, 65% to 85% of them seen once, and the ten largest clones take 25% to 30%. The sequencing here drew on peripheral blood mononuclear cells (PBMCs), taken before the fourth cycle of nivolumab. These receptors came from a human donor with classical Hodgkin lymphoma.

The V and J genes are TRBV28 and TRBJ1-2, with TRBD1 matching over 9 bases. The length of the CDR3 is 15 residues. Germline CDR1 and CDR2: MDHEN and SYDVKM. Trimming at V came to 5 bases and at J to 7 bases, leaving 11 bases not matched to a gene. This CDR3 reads CASSASEDRGFGYTF. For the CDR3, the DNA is TGTGCCAGCAGTGCCTCAGAAGACAGGGGGTTTGGCTACACCTTC.

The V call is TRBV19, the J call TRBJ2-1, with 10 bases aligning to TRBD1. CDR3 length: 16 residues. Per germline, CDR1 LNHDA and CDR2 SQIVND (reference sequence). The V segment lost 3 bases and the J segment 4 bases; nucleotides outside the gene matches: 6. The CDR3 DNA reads TGTGCCAGTAGTATGGACAGGGGGGCAGGTTACAATGAGCAGTTCTTC. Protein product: CASSMDRGAGYNEQFF. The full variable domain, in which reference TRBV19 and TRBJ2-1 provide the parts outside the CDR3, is DGGITQSPKYLFRKEGQNVTLSCEQNLNHDAMYWYRQDPGQGLRLIYYSQIVNDFQKGDIAEGYSVSREKKESFPLTVTSAQKNPTAFYLCASSMDRGAGYNEQFFGPGTRLTVL.

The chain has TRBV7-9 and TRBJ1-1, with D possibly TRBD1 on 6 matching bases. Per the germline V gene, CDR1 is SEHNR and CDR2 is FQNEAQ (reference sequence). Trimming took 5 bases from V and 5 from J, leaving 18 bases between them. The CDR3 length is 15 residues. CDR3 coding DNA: TGTGCCAGCAGCCTACAGGGTAGCCGGGGGACTGAAGCTTTCTTT. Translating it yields CASSLQGSRGTEAFF.

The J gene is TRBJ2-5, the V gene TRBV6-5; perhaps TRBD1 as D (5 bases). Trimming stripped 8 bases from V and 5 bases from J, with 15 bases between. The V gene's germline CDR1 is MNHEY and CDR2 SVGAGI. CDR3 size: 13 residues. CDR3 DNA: TGTGCCAGCCAAGGCAGGGCGTTGGAGACCCAGTACTTC. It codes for CASQGRALETQYF.

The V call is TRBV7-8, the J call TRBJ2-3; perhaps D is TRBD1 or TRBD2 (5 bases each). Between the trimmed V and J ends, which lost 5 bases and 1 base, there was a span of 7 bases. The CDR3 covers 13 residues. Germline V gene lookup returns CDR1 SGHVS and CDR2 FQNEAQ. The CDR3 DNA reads TGTGCCAGCAGCCGGGACCGCACAGATACGCAGTATTTT. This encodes CASSRDRTDTQYF.

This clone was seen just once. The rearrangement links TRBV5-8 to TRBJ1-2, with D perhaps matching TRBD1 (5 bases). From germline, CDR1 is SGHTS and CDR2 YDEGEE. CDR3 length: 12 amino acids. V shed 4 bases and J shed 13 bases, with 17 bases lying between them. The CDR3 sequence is CASSALDLQVTF. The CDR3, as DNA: TGTGCCAGCAGCGCCTTGGACCTACAGGTCACCTTC.

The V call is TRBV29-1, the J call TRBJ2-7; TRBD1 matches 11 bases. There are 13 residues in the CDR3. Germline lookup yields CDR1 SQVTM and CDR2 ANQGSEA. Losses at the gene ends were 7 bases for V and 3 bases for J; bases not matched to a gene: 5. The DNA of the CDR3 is TGCAGCGGAGGACAGGGGGCCGACTACGAGCAGTACTTC. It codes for CSGGQGADYEQYF.

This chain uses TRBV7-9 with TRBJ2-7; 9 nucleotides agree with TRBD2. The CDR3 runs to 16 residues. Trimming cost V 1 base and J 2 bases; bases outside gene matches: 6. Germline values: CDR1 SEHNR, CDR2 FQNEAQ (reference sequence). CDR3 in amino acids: CASSLGPSGATYEQYF. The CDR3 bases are TGTGCCAGCAGCTTAGGACCTAGCGGGGCGACCTACGAGCAGTACTTC.

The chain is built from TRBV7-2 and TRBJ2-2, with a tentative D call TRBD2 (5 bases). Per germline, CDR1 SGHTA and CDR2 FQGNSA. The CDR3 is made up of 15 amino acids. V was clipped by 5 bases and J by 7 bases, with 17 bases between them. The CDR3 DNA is TGTGCCAGCAGCCCTGGCCTAGCCCCCGGCGGGGAGCTGTTTTTT. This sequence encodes CASSPGLAPGGELFF.

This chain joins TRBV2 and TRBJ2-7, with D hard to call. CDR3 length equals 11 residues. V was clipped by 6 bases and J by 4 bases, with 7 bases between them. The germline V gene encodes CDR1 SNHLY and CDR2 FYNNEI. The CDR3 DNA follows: TGTGCCAGCAGGAAGGGATACGAGCAGTACTTC. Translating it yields CASRKGYEQYF.

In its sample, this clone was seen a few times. The CDR3 region is CASSIGQGSNTEAFF. The DNA for the CDR3 is TGTGCCAGTAGTATTGGCCAGGGCTCGAACACTGAAGCTTTCTTT. The chain combines TRBV19 with TRBJ1-1; possible D gene TRBD1, 5 bases. V gave up 3 bases and J gave up 1 base, with 12 bases separating them. The CDR3 extends over 15 amino acids. Germline V gene sequence: CDR1 LNHDA, CDR2 SQIVND (reference sequence).

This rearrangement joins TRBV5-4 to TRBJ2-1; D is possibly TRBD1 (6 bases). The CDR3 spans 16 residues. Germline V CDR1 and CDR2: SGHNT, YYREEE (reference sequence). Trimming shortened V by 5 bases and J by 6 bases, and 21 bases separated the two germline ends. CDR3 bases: TGTGCCAGCAGTTTTCCCGGGACAAATGGGGTCAATGAGCAGTTCTTC. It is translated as CASSFPGTNGVNEQFF.

CDR3 loop: CASRERYVNTEAFF. Here the CDR3 DNA reads TGTGCCAGCAGGGAACGCTACGTAAACACTGAAGCTTTCTTT. The rearrangement uses TRBV25-1 and TRBJ1-1; D gene ambiguous. V was pared by 6 bases and J by 2 bases, with 13 bases between. Germline CDR1 reads MGHDK; CDR2 reads SYGVNS. This CDR3 contains 14 residues.

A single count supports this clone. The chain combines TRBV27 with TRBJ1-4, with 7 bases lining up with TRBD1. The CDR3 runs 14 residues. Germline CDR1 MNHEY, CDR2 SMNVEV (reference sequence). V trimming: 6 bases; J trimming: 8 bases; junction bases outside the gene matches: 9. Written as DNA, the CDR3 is TGTGCCAGCAGAACCGGGACAGCGAGAGAAAAACTGTTTTTT. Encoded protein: CASRTGTAREKLFF.

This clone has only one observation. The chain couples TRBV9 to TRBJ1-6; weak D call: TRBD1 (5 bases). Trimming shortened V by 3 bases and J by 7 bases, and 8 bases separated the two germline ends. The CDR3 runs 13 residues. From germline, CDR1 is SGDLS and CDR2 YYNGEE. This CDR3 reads CASSGTLNSPLHF. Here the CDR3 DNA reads TGTGCCAGCAGCGGGACACTGAATTCACCCCTCCACTTT.

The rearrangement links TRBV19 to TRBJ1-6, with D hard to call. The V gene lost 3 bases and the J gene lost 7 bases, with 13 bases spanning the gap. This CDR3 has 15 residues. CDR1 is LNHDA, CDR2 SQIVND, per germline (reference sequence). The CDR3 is CASSIVWGGNSPLHF. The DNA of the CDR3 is TGTGCCAGTAGTATTGTATGGGGAGGGAATTCACCCCTCCACTTT. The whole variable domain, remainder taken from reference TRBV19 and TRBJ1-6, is DGGITQSPKYLFRKEGQNVTLSCEQNLNHDAMYWYRQDPGQGLRLIYYSQIVNDFQKGDIAEGYSVSREKKESFPLTVTSAQKNPTAFYLCASSIVWGGNSPLHFGNGTRLTVT.

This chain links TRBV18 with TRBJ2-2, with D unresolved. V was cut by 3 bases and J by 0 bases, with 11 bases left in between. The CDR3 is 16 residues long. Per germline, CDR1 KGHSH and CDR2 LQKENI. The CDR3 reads CASSPFGQSNTGELFF. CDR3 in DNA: TGTGCCAGCTCACCCTTCGGGCAGTCGAACACCGGGGAGCTGTTTTTT.

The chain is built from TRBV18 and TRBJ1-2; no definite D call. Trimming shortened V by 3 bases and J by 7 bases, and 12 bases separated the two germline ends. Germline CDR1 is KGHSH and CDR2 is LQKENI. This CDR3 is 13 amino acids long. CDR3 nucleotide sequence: TGTGCCAGCTCACCGCAGGAAAGTTTTGGCTACACCTTC. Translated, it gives CASSPQESFGYTF.

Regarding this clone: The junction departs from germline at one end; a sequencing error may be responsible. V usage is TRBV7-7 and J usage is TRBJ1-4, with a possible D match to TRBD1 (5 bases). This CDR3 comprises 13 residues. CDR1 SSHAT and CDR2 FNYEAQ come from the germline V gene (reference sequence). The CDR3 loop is CASSLGQGEKLFF. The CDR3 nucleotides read TGTGCTAGCAGCTTAGGGCAGGGCGAAAAACTGTTTTTT. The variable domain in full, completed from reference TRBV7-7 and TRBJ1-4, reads GAGVSQSPRYKVTKRGQDVTLRCDPISSHATLYWYQQALGQGPEFLTYFNYEAQPDKSGLPSDRFSAERPEGSISTLTIQRTEQRDSAMYRCASSLGQGEKLFFGSGTQLSVL.

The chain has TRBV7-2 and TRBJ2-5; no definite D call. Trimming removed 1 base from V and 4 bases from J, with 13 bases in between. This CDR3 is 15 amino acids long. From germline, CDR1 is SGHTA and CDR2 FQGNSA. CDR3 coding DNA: TGTGCCAGCAGCTTAGAAGGAGCTGTCCGAGAGACCCAGTACTTC. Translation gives CASSLEGAVRETQYF.